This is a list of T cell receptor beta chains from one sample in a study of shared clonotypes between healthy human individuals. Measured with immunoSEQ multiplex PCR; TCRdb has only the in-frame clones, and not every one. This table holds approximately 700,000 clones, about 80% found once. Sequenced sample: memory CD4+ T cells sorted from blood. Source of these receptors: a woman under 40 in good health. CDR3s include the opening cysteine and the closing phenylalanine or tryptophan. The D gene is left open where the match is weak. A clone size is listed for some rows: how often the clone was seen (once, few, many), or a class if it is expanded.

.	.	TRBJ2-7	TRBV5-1	CASSLATSSYEQYF	TGCGCCAGCAGCTTAGCAACTAGCAGCTACGAGCAGTACTTC
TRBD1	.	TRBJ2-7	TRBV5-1	CASSLGDRDLHEQYF	TGCGCCAGCAGCTTGGGGGACAGGGACCTCCACGAGCAGTACTTC
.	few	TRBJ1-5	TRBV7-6	CASSLSPTQPQHF	TGTGCCAGCAGCTTATCTCCAACCCAGCCCCAGCATTTT
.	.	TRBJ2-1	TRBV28	CASRQLSEQFF	TGTGCCAGCAGACAACTCAGTGAGCAGTTCTTC
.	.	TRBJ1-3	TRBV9	CASSQGGQRNTIYF	TGTGCCAGCAGCCAAGGCGGGCAGAGAAACACCATATATTTT
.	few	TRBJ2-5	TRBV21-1	CASSKDSGTGKSVVRETQYF	TGTGCCAGCAGCAAAGATTCGGGGACAGGGAAGTCGGTAGTAAGGGAGACCCAGTACTTC
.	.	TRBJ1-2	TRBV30	CAHGKGVRYGYTF	TGTGCTCACGGGAAGGGGGTTCGCTATGGCTACACCTTC
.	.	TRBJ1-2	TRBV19	CASSTDPFYGYTF	TGTGCCAGTAGTACGGACCCATTCTATGGCTACACCTTC
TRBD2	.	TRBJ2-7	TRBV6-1	CASSVAGSSYEQYF	TGTGCCAGCAGTGTAGCGGGGAGCTCCTACGAGCAGTACTTC
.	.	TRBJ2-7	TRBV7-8	CASRSRGYEQYF	TGTGCCAGCAGGTCCCGTGGCTACGAGCAGTACTTC
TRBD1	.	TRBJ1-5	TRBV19	CASSNRGDNQPQHF	TGTGCCAGTAGCAACAGGGGGGACAATCAGCCCCAGCATTTT
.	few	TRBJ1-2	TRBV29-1	CSVGQGPRGGYTF	TGCAGCGTTGGTCAGGGGCCAAGGGGTGGCTACACCTTC
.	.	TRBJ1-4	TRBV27	CASSLSGRVREKLFF	TGTGCCAGCAGTTTATCTGGCAGGGTGAGAGAAAAACTGTTTTTT
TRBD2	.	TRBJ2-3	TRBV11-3	CASSLGYSGSTDTQYF	TGTGCCAGCAGCTTAGGTTATAGCGGGAGCACAGATACGCAGTATTTT
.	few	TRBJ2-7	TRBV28	CASRGPYEQYF	TGTGCCAGCAGAGGACCCTACGAGCAGTACTTC
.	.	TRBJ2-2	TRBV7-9	CASSSRDGPNTGELFF	TGTGCCAGCAGCTCAAGGGACGGGCCCAACACCGGGGAGCTGTTTTTT
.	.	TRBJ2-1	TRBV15	CATSTSGTLYNEQFF	TGTGCCACCAGCACCTCCGGGACCTTATACAATGAGCAGTTCTTC
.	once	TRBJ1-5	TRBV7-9	CASSLSSSNQPQHF	TGTGCCAGCAGCTTAAGCAGTAGCAATCAGCCCCAGCATTTT
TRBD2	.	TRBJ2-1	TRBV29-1	CSVRGAGGGEQFF	TGCAGCGTCCGGGGAGCGGGAGGCGGTGAGCAGTTCTTC
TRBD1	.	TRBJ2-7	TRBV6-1	CASINRGLSYEQYF	TGTGCCAGCATCAACAGGGGGTTATCCTACGAGCAGTACTTC
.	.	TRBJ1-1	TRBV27	CASSLVGGTEAFF	TGTGCCAGCAGTTTAGTGGGAGGCACTGAAGCTTTCTTT
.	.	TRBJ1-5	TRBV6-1	CAGGWQPQHF	TGTGCCGGGGGGTGGCAGCCCCAGCATTTT
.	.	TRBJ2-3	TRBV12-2	CASRASSGVTDTQYF	TGTGCAAGTCGCGCCTCTAGCGGGGTTACAGATACGCAGTATTTT
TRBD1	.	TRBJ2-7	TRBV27	CASSFRTGLPMSPYEQYF	TGTGCCAGCAGTTTTAGGACAGGCCTTCCGATGAGCCCCTACGAGCAGTACTTC
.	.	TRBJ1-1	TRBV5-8	CASSFGLGTEAFF	TGTGCCAGCAGCTTCGGATTGGGCACTGAAGCTTTCTTT
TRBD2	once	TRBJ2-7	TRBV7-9	CASSIGTSGSPYEQYF	TGTGCCAGCAGCATAGGGACTAGCGGGAGTCCTTACGAGCAGTACTTC
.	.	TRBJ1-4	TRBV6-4	CASSDRQVHTPNEKLFF	TGTGCCAGCAGTGATAGACAGGTACATACACCTAATGAAAAACTGTTTTTT
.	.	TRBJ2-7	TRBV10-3	CAISDIRTQYEQYF	TGTGCCATCAGTGATATCAGGACACAATACGAGCAGTACTTC
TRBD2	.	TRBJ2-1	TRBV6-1	CASSESLAGYNEQFF	TGTGCCAGCAGTGAATCGCTAGCGGGCTACAATGAGCAGTTCTTC
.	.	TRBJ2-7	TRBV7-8	CASSLARWSHEQYF	TGTGCCAGCAGCTTAGCAAGATGGTCCCACGAGCAGTACTTC
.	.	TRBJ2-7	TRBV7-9	CASSLTGEQYF	TGTGCCAGCAGCTTAACAGGAGAGCAGTACTTC
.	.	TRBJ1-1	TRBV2	CASSARPFTGAFF	TGTGCCAGCAGTGCGCGACCCTTTACCGGAGCTTTCTTT
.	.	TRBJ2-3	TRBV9	CASNRQDSDTQYF	TGTGCCAGCAACAGACAGGATTCGGATACGCAGTATTTT
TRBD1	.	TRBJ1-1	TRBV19	CASGTGGTNTEAFF	TGTGCCAGCGGGACAGGTGGGACCAACACTGAAGCTTTCTTT
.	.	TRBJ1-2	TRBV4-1	CASSFLTGGYTF	TGCGCCAGCAGCTTCCTCACGGGCGGCTACACCTTC
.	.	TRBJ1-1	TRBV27	CASSLSRQNTEAFF	TGTGCCAGCAGTTTATCGCGACAGAACACTGAAGCTTTCTTT
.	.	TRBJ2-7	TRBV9	CASSVGWRGYEQYF	TGTGCCAGCAGCGTAGGGTGGAGGGGTTACGAGCAGTACTTC